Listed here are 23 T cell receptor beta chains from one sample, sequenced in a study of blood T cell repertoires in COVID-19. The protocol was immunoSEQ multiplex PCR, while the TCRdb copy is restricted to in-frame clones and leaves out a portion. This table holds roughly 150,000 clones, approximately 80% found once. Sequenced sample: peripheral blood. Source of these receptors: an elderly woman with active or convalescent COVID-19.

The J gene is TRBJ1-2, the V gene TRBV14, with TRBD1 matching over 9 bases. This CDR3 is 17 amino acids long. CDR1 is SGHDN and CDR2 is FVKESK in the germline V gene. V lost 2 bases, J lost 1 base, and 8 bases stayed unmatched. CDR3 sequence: CASSQSSGDRVNYGYTF. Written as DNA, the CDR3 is TGTGCCAGCAGCCAATCGTCCGGGGACAGGGTTAACTATGGCTACACCTTC.

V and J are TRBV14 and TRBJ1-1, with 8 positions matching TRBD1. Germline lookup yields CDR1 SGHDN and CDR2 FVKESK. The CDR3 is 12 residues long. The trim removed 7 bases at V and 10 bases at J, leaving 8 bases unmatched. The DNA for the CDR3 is TGTGCCAGCACCGGACAGGGAAGGAGAGCTTTCTTT. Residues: CASTGQGRRAFF.

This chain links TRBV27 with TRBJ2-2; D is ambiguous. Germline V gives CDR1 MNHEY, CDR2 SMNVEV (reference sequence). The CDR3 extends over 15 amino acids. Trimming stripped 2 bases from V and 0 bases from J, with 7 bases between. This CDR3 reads CASSLGQTNTGELFF. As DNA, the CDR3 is TGTGCCAGCAGTTTAGGGCAGACGAACACCGGGGAGCTGTTTTTT.

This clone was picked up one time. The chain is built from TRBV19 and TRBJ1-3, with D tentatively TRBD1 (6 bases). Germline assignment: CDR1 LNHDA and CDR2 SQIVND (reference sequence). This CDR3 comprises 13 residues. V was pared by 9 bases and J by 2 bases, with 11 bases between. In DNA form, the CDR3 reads TGTGCCAGCCAAGGGGGGGCTGGAAACACCATATATTTT. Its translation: CASQGGAGNTIYF.

DNA for the CDR3: TGCGCCAGCAGCTTGGGCCGTGGAGGTACTCAAGAGACCCAGTACTTC. Its translation: CASSLGRGGTQETQYF. The gene calls are TRBV5-1 and TRBJ2-5; TRBD2 is a possible D gene (5 bases). From germline, CDR1 is SGHRS and CDR2 YFSETQ. There are 16 residues in the CDR3. Trimming removed 0 bases from V and 2 bases from J, with 14 bases in between.

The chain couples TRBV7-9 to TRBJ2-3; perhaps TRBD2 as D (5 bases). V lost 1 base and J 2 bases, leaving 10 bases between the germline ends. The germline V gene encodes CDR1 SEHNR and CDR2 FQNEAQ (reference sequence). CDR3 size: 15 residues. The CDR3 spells CASSLGGGYTDTQYF. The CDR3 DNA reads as TGTGCCAGCAGCTTAGGAGGCGGGTACACAGATACGCAGTATTTT.

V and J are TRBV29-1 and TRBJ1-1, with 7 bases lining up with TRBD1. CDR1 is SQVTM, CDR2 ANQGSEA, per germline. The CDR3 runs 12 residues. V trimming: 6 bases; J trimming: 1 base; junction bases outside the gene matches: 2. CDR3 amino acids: CSVRQGNTEAFF. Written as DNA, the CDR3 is TGCAGCGTCAGACAGGGGAACACTGAAGCTTTCTTT. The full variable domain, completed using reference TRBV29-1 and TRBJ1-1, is SAVISQKPSRDICQRGTSLTIQCQVDSQVTMMFWYRQQPGQSLTLIATANQGSEATYESGFVIDKFPISRPNLTFSTLTVSNMSPEDSSIYLCSVRQGNTEAFFGQGTRLTVV.

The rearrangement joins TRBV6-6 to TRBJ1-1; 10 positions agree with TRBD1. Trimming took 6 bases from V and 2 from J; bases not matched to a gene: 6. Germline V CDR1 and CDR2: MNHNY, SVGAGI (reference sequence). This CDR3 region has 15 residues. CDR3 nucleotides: TGTGCCAGCAGAAAACGGGACAGGGGAAACACTGAAGCTTTCTTT. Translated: CASRKRDRGNTEAFF.

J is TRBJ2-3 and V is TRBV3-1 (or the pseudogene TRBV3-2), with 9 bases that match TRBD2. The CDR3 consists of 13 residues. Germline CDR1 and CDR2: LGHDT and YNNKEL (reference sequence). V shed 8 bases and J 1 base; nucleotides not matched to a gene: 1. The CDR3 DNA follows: TGTGCCAGCTTAGCGGGGGGCACAGATACGCAGTATTTT. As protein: CASLAGGTDTQYF.

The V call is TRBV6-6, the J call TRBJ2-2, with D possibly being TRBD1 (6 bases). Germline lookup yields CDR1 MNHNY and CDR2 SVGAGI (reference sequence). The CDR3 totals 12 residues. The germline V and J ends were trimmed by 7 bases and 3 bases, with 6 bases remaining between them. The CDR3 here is CASNRDTGELFF. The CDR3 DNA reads TGTGCCAGCAACAGGGACACCGGGGAGCTGTTTTTT.

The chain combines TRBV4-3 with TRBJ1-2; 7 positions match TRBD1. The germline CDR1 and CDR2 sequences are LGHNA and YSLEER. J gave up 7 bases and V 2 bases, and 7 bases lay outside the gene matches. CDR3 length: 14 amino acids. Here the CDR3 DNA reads TGCGCCAGCAGCCAAATGGACAGGAGTGGTGGCTACACCTTC. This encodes CASSQMDRSGGYTF.

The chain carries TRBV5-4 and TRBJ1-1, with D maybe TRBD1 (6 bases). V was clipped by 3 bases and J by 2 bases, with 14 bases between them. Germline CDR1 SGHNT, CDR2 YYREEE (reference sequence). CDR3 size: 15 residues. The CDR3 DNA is TGTGCCAGCAGCTCACCAGGACAGACCAACACTGAAGCTTTCTTT. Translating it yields CASSSPGQTNTEAFF.

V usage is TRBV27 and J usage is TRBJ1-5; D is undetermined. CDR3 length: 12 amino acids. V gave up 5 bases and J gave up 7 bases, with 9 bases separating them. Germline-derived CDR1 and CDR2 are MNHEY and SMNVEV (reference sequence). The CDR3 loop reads CASSTLGQPQHF. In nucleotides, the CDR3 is TGTGCCAGCAGTACCCTAGGCCAGCCCCAGCATTTT.

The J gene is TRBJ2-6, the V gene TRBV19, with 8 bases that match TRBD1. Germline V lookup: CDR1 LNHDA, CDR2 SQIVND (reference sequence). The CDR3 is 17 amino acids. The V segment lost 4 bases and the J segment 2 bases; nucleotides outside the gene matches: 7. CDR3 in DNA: TGTGCCAGTAGTACAGGACAGGGCGGAACTGGGGCCAACGTCCTGACTTTC. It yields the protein CASSTGQGGTGANVLTF.

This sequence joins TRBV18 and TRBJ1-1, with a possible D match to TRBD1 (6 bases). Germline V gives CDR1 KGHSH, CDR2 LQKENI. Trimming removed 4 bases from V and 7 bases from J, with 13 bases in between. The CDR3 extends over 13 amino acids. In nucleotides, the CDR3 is TGTGCCAGCTCACAGGGGGAGATGGTTGAAGCTTTCTTT. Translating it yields CASSQGEMVEAFF.

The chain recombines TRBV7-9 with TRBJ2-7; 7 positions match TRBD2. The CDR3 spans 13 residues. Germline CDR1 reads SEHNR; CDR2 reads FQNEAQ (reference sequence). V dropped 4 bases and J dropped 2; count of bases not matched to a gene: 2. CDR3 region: CASSSGLTYEQYF. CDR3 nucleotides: TGTGCCAGCAGCTCGGGACTAACCTACGAGCAGTACTTC.

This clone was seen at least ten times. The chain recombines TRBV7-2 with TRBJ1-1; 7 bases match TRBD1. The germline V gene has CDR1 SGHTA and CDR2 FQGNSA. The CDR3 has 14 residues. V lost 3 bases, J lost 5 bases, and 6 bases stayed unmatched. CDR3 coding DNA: TGTGCCAGCAGCTTTGAGACAGGGAGGACTGAAGCTTTCTTT. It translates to CASSFETGRTEAFF. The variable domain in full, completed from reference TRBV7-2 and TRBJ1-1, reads GAGVSQSPSNKVTEKGKDVELRCDPISGHTALYWYRQSLGQGLEFLIYFQGNSAPDKSGLPSDRFSAERTGGSVSTLTIQRTQQEDSAVYLCASSFETGRTEAFFGQGTRLTVV.

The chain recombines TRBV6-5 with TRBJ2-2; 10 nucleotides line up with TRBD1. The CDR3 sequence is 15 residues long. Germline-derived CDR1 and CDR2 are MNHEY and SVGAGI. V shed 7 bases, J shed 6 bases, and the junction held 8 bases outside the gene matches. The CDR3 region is CASNRQGAFSGELFF. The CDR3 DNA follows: TGTGCCAGCAACAGACAGGGGGCATTTTCCGGGGAGCTGTTTTTT.

The CDR3 DNA reads TGTGCCAGCAGCTCGACAGGGGAGAGAGGCTACACCTTC. Its protein product is CASSSTGERGYTF. This chain uses TRBV7-2 with TRBJ1-2, with TRBD1 identical over 8 bases. The CDR3 extends over 13 amino acids. Germline V CDR1 and CDR2: SGHTA, FQGNSA. V was clipped by 4 bases and J by 8 bases; unmatched bases: 6.

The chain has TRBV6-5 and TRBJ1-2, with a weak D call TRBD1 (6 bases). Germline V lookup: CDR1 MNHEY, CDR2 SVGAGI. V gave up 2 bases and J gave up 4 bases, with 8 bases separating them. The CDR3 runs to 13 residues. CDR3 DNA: TGTGCCAGCAGTTACAAGGACAGCTATGGCTACACCTTC. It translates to CASSYKDSYGYTF.

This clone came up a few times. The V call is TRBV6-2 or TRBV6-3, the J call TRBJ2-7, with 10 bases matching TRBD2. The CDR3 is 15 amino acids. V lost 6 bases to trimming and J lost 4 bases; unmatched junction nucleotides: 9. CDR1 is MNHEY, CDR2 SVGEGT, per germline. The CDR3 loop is CASSNPGTSAYEQYF. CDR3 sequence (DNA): TGTGCCAGCAGCAACCCCGGGACTAGCGCGTACGAGCAGTACTTC.

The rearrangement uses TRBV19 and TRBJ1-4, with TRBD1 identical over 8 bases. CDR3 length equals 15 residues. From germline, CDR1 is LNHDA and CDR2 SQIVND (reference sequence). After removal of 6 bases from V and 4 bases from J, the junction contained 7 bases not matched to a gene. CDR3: CASRRAGGFNEKLFF. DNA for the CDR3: TGTGCCAGTAGACGAGCAGGGGGCTTTAATGAAAAACTGTTTTTT.

CDR3 in DNA: TGTGCCAGCTCACCACCCCGGGGGGGAGGAGGAGAGACCCAGTACTTC. This translates into CASSPPRGGGGETQYF. The V gene is TRBV18, the J gene TRBJ2-5; 8 bases agree with TRBD2. Losses at the gene ends were 0 bases for V and 4 bases for J; bases not matched to a gene: 7. This CDR3 has 16 residues. CDR1 and CDR2 from the germline V gene are KGHSH and LQKENI.